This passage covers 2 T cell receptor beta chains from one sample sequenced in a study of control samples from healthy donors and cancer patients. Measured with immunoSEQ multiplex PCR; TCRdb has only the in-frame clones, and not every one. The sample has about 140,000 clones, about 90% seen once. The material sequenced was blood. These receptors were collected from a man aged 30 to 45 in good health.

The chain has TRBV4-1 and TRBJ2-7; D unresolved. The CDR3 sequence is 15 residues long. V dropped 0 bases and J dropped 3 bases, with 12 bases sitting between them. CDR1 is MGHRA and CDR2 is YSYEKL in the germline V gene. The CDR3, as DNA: TGCGCCAGCAGCCAAGAGCCGCTAGGTATCTACGAGCAGTACTTC. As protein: CASSQEPLGIYEQYF.

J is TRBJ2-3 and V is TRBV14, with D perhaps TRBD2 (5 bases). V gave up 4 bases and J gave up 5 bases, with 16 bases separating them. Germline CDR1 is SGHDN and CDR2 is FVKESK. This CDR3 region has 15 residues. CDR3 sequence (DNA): TGTGCCAGCAGCCCCCGAAGGACTCGACGAGATACGCAGTATTTT. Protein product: CASSPRRTRRDTQYF.